The entry below describes one TCR beta chain. The junction and the germline gene differ at one end; a read error may be behind it. The CDR3 length is 14 residues. This table comes from immunoSEQ multiplex PCR, and its TCRdb copy is limited to in-frame clones, with some not included. The data hold about 1.1 million clones, with roughly 80% observed a single time. This sample is part of a study of shared clonotypes between healthy human individuals. Whole-study context: Each donor's CD8 memory used one plate, CD8 naive two, each CD4 subset three.

Caucasian adults living in Nashville, Tennessee, provided all samples. This receptor was obtained from a man aged 18 to 29 in good health. Some clones in this sample may be carry-over from other donors' samples. Material: memory CD4+ T cells from PBMCs. Subset given: CD45RA-negative fraction. The rearrangement links TRBV5-3 to TRBJ1-3, with 7 bases identical to TRBD1. TRBV5-3 is reported as an ORF; its role is uncertain. CDR3 in DNA: TGTGCCAGAAGCTTCGGGACAGCCAAAACGGACCATATATTT. Translated: CARSFGTAKTDHIF.